Listed here are 21 T cell receptor beta chains from one sample, sequenced in a study of blood T cells in healthy people across ages. The authors ran a second PCR of about 6 to 11 cycles using a sample-barcoded 5' primer and a J-beta primer mix. TCRdb re-analysed the 5' RACE reads in MiXCR, keeping a single row per CDR3 protein. The table has hundreds of thousands of distinct CDR3 sequences, 20% to 30% seen once. The same sample was also studied in work on T cells of mothers and their children.

The sample was blood. These receptors were taken from a boy younger than 18 in good health.

The rearrangement uses TRBV28 and TRBJ2-7; perhaps D is TRBD1 or TRBD2 (5 bases each). V shed 5 bases and J shed 2 bases, with 13 bases lying between them. Germline V gene sequence: CDR1 MDHEN, CDR2 SYDVKM. The CDR3 has 14 amino acids. The CDR3 region has the DNA TGTGCCAGCAGTGGAACCGGGACGACCTACGAGCAGTACTTC. Amino acids: CASSGTGTTYEQYF.

The V and J genes are TRBV7-9 and TRBJ2-2; possibly TRBD1 for D (6 bases). The ends were cut back, 4 bases at V and 1 base at J, with 19 bases in the middle. The germline V gene encodes CDR1 SEHNR and CDR2 FQNEAQ (reference sequence). CDR3 length: 18 residues. The CDR3 sequence: CASSSTGKTPMNTGELFF. The DNA for the CDR3 is TGTGCCAGCAGCTCGACAGGAAAAACGCCGATGAACACCGGGGAGCTGTTTTTT.

This clonotype was counted a few times. Germline and junction disagree at one end, which may indicate a read error. The J gene is TRBJ2-5, the V gene TRBV29-1, with D possibly being TRBD2 (7 bases). The end of the DNA fits TRBJ2-1 better, so the J call may be wrong. The CDR3 is 14 amino acids. Germline CDR1 and CDR2: SQVTM and ANQGSEA. The chain's CDR3 is CGVDGQRDYNEQFF. The CDR3 DNA follows: TGCGGCGTTGATGGACAGCGGGATTACAATGAGCAGTTCTTC.

The chain is built from TRBV5-1 and TRBJ2-5; D tentatively reads TRBD1 or TRBD2 (5 bases each). V was cut by 5 bases and J by 1 base, with 9 bases left in between. CDR1 is SGHRS and CDR2 is YFSETQ in the germline V gene. This CDR3 comprises 13 residues. The CDR3: CASRRDGQETQYF. CDR3 DNA: TGCGCCAGCAGGAGGGACGGCCAAGAGACCCAGTACTTC.

The rearrangement joins TRBV4-1 to TRBJ2-5, with D perhaps assigned TRBD1 or TRBD2 (7 bases each). Germline CDR1 MGHRA, CDR2 YSYEKL. The CDR3 loop spans 16 amino acids. With 0 bases removed from V and 6 bases from J, the gap between germline ends came to 17 bases. The CDR3 here is CASSQEGAGGVKTQYF. CDR3 DNA: TGCGCCAGCAGCCAAGAGGGGGCAGGGGGGGTAAAGACCCAGTACTTC.

This clonotype has more than one count but fewer than ten. This chain joins TRBV2 and TRBJ1-2, with D perhaps matching TRBD1 (6 bases). V shed 0 bases and J shed 8 bases, with 10 bases lying between them. The germline gives CDR1 SNHLY, CDR2 FYNNEI. The CDR3 is made up of 13 amino acids. CDR3 nucleotides: TGTGCCAGCAGTGAAGCCAGGGGCGGGGGCTACACCTTC. Translation gives CASSEARGGGYTF. The whole variable domain, filled in from reference TRBV2 and TRBJ1-2, reads EPEVTQTPSHQVTQMGQEVILRCVPISNHLYFYWYRQILGQKVEFLVSFYNNEISEKSEIFDDQFSVERPDGSNFTLKIRSTKLEDSAMYFCASSEARGGGYTFGSGTRLTVV.

The CDR3 nucleotides read TGTGCCACGTCCCCAGGGGGGAACAGTGTCAATGAGCAGTTCTTC. Protein product: CATSPGGNSVNEQFF. The rearrangement joins TRBV12-3 or TRBV12-4 to TRBJ2-1; a possible D gene is TRBD1 (7 bases). Between the trimmed V and J ends, which lost 10 bases and 6 bases, there was a span of 22 bases. CDR3 length equals 15 residues.

The chain is built from TRBV18 and TRBJ2-7; the D gene is possibly TRBD2 (5 bases). Trimming left V 2 bases short and J 0 bases short, with 8 bases between. The CDR3 contains 14 residues. Germline V gene sequence: CDR1 KGHSH, CDR2 LQKENI. The CDR3 nucleotides are TGTGCCAGCTCACCAATGGGGAGCTCCTACGAGCAGTACTTC. Amino acids: CASSPMGSSYEQYF.

In this sample, this clonotype turned up a few times. V and J are TRBV30 and TRBJ2-5; a weak D match, TRBD1 (6 bases). With 2 bases removed from V and 5 bases from J, the gap between germline ends came to 15 bases. Germline V CDR1 and CDR2: GTSNPN, SVGIG (reference sequence). The CDR3 runs 14 residues. DNA for the CDR3: TGTGCCTGGAGTACGAGGGGGAGATTTGAGACCCAGTACTTC. Translation gives CAWSTRGRFETQYF.

The CDR3 nucleotides read TGCAGTGCTAGAGAGGGTAGCGGGGACCAAGAGACCCAGTACTTC. Translated, it gives CSAREGSGDQETQYF. The gene calls are TRBV20-1 and TRBJ2-5; 8 bases fit TRBD2. Germline V gene sequence: CDR1 DFQATT, CDR2 SNEGSKA (reference sequence). The V segment lost 0 bases and the J segment 0 bases; nucleotides outside the gene matches: 3. The CDR3 is made up of 15 amino acids.

This chain uses TRBV6-2 or TRBV6-3 with TRBJ2-5; 8 bases are a match to TRBD2. The J call could be wrong; TRBJ2-7 is a better fit for the DNA end. Germline loops: CDR1 MNHEY, CDR2 SVGEGT. The CDR3 loop spans 15 amino acids. CDR3 in DNA: TGTGCCAGCAGTTACTCGAGCGGGGGAGGCTACGAGCAGTACTTC. It translates to CASSYSSGGGYEQYF.

This clonotype has a handful of counts. The chain recombines TRBV4-3 with TRBJ2-3; unclear D gene. Trimming removed 4 bases from V and 4 bases from J, with 15 bases in between. This CDR3 is 15 amino acids long. From germline, CDR1 is LGHNA and CDR2 YSLEER. This CDR3 is CASSRNLYSADTQYF. DNA of the CDR3: TGCGCCAGCAGCCGGAACCTTTATAGTGCAGATACGCAGTATTTT.

This clonotype was seen a single time. A junction boundary mismatches the germline segment, possibly from a read error. The chain uses TRBV28 and TRBJ2-2; D is unresolved. The CDR3 sequence is 10 residues long. Germline CDR1 is MDHEN and CDR2 is SYDVKM. CDR3 bases: TGTACCAGCAGGCGCGGGGAGCTGTTTTTT. It specifies CTSRRGELFF.

The V call is TRBV7-9, the J call TRBJ1-1, with a tentative D call TRBD1 (5 bases). The germline CDR1 and CDR2 sequences are SEHNR and FQNEAQ (reference sequence). The CDR3 is 13 amino acids. V was trimmed by 8 bases and J by 1 base, leaving 11 bases between them. The CDR3 protein is CASLLTENTEAFF. The CDR3 DNA reads TGTGCCAGCTTATTGACAGAGAACACTGAAGCTTTCTTT.

The chain has TRBV5-1 and TRBJ2-5, with TRBD2 matching over 8 bases. Germline CDR1 SGHRS, CDR2 YFSETQ. V trimming: 1 base; J trimming: 4 bases; junction bases outside the gene matches: 6. The CDR3 consists of 15 residues. The CDR3 is CASSLSRGGRETQYF. The CDR3 region has the DNA TGCGCCAGCAGCTTGTCACGGGGGGGCCGAGAGACCCAGTACTTC. The full variable domain, with the rest looked up from reference TRBV5-1 and TRBJ2-5, is KAGVTQTPRYLIKTRGQQVTLSCSPISGHRSVSWYQQTPGQGLQFLFEYFSETQRNKGNFPGRFSGRQFSNSRSEMNVSTLELGDSALYLCASSLSRGGRETQYFGPGTRLLVL.

This clonotype was seen only a few times. The DNA of the CDR3 is TGTGCCATCACAGGGAATCGGGACACCGGGGAGCTGTTTTTT. Translated: CAITGNRDTGELFF. The V and J genes are TRBV10-3 and TRBJ2-2, with D perhaps TRBD1 (5 bases). This CDR3 contains 14 residues. Germline V gene data show CDR1 as ENHRY and CDR2 as SYGVKD. Trimming cost V 7 bases and J 3 bases, with 12 bases left between them.

This clonotype was seen a few times. V and J are TRBV12-3 or TRBV12-4 and TRBJ2-5; 12 nucleotides match TRBD2. The J segment lost 4 bases and the V segment lost 6 bases, leaving 9 bases of the junction unmatched. This CDR3 comprises 16 residues. The CDR3 spells CASRLTSGGDPETQYF. The CDR3 nucleotides read TGTGCCAGCAGGCTGACTAGCGGGGGAGATCCAGAGACCCAGTACTTC.

This rearrangement joins TRBV10-3 to TRBJ2-5; D is unresolved. The V gene lost 4 bases and the J gene lost 1 base, with 22 bases spanning the gap. The length of the CDR3 is 18 residues. Germline CDR1 reads ENHRY; CDR2 reads SYGVKD. The CDR3 protein is CAISGPKEGYPVQETQYF. DNA for the CDR3: TGTGCCATCAGTGGCCCCAAAGAAGGGTATCCGGTCCAAGAGACCCAGTACTTC.

The chain links TRBV3-1 to TRBJ2-7; 7 nucleotides agree with TRBD1. There are 15 residues in the CDR3. Germline V lookup: CDR1 LGHDT, CDR2 YNNKEL (reference sequence). V shed 1 base and J 6 bases; nucleotides not matched to a gene: 9. The CDR3 DNA reads as TGTGCCAGCAGCCAAGGGGGCAGGGGGAACCCCGAGCAGTACTTC. It translates to CASSQGGRGNPEQYF.

This chain uses TRBV11-2 with TRBJ2-2; TRBD1 matches at 8 bases. Germline V lookup: CDR1 SGHAT, CDR2 FQNNGV. J gave up 4 bases and V 1 base, and 14 bases lay outside the gene matches. CDR3 length equals 19 residues. In nucleotides, the CDR3 is TGTGCCAGCAGCTTAGCTTGGCAGGGGGCCCCGAGGGGCACCGGGGAGCTGTTTTTT. Its protein is CASSLAWQGAPRGTGELFF.

The chain recombines TRBV2 with TRBJ2-5, with D hard to call. Germline CDR1 reads SNHLY; CDR2 reads FYNNEI. V gave up 3 bases and J gave up 4 bases, with 9 bases separating them. The CDR3 extends over 13 amino acids. CDR3 amino acids: CASSDWLPETQYF. In DNA, the CDR3 is TGTGCCAGCAGTGATTGGCTCCCAGAGACCCAGTACTTC.